Listed here are 8 T cell receptor beta chains from one sample, sequenced in a study of identical twins. TCRdb recomputed calls from the 5' RACE reads with MiXCR, one row per CDR3 protein. The sample records hundreds of thousands of distinct CDR3 sequences, approximately 6% being singletons. The material sequenced was naive T cells sorted from blood. These TCRs come from a man in his late teens or twenties in good health.

This clonotype appeared many times. This chain links TRBV5-1 with TRBJ2-3; 7 bases align to TRBD2. The CDR3 has 15 residues. Germline V gives CDR1 SGHRS, CDR2 YFSETQ. The J segment lost 3 bases and the V segment lost 1 base, leaving 5 bases of the junction unmatched. The CDR3 nucleotides are TGCGCCAGCAGCTTGCAGACTAGCATGACAGATACGCAGTATTTT. Translating it yields CASSLQTSMTDTQYF.

This clonotype occurred a few times. The gene calls are TRBV7-2 and TRBJ1-3; 10 bases match TRBD1. Trimming at V came to 3 bases and at J to 0 bases, leaving 5 bases not matched to a gene. The germline V gene encodes CDR1 SGHTA and CDR2 FQGNSA. This CDR3 comprises 17 residues. The CDR3 loop is CASSFIDRGLSGNTIYF. Written as DNA, the CDR3 is TGTGCCAGCAGCTTCATCGACAGGGGGCTCTCTGGAAACACCATATATTTT.

The chain employs TRBV5-1 and TRBJ2-5, with 9 bases fitting TRBD2. The CDR3 extends over 15 amino acids. Per germline, CDR1 SGHRS and CDR2 YFSETQ. Losses at the gene ends were 4 bases for V and 4 bases for J; bases not matched to a gene: 8. CDR3 residues: CASSPNRGRVETQYF. The CDR3 nucleotides are TGCGCCAGCAGCCCGAACCGCGGGAGGGTAGAGACCCAGTACTTC.

In this sample, this clonotype turned up many times. The rearrangement joins TRBV7-9 to TRBJ2-1; 13 bases line up with TRBD2. The CDR3 consists of 16 residues. Germline V CDR1 and CDR2: SEHNR, FQNEAQ (reference sequence). Trimming removed 4 bases from V and 9 bases from J; junction bases left unmatched: 9. The CDR3 region has the DNA TGTGCCAGCAGCTCGTGGACTAGCGGGAGTGTCGGTGAGCAGTTCTTC. It specifies CASSSWTSGSVGEQFF.

This clonotype was picked up many times. J is TRBJ2-2 and V is TRBV6-1; unclear D gene. CDR1 MNHNS and CDR2 SASEGT come from the germline V gene. Deletions cut 7 bases from V and 6 bases from J, with 15 bases between. This CDR3 contains 14 residues. The CDR3 DNA is TGTGCCAGCACCCCAGAGGTGTCCGCCGGGGAGCTGTTTTTT. Residues: CASTPEVSAGELFF.

This clonotype was seen a few times. The chain links TRBV19 to TRBJ2-6; unclear D gene. With 4 bases removed from V and 0 bases from J, the gap between germline ends came to 7 bases. Germline V gene lookup returns CDR1 LNHDA and CDR2 SQIVND (reference sequence). CDR3 size: 15 residues. The CDR3 region has the DNA TGTGCCAGTAGTAGCAGCAGCTCTGGGGCCAACGTCCTGACTTTC. Protein: CASSSSSSGANVLTF.

This rearrangement joins TRBV5-5 to TRBJ2-2, with 7 nucleotides matching TRBD1. CDR3 length: 13 amino acids. V dropped 9 bases and J dropped 7; count of bases not matched to a gene: 9. The V gene's germline CDR1 is SGHKS and CDR2 YYEKEE (reference sequence). The DNA for the CDR3 is TGTGCCACAACTCAGGGGGTACTCGGGGAGCTGTTTTTT. Translation: CATTQGVLGELFF.

This clonotype was recorded many times. The chain has TRBV12-3 or TRBV12-4 and TRBJ2-1; 9 nucleotides match TRBD2. There are 15 residues in the CDR3. Losses at the gene ends were 6 bases for V and 4 bases for J; bases not matched to a gene: 7. The CDR3 nucleotides read TGTGCCAGCAGCCCCCTAGCGGGATCATACAATGAGCAGTTCTTC. It encodes CASSPLAGSYNEQFF.